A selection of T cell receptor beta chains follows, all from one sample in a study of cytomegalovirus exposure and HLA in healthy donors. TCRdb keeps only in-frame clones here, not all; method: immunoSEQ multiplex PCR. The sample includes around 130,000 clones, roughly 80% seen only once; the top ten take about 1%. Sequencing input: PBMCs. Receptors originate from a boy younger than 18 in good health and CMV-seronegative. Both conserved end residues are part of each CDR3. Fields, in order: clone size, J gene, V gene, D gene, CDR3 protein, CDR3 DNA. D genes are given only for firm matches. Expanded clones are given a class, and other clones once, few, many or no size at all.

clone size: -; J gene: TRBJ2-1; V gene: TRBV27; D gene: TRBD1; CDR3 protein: CASQTGSSYNEQFF; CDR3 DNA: TGTGCCAGCCAGACAGGGAGTTCCTACAATGAGCAGTTCTTC
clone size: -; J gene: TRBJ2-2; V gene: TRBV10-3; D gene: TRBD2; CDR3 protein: CATISGTSGTRTGELFF; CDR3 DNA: TGTGCCACCATTTCCGGGACTAGCGGGACGCGGACCGGGGAGCTGTTTTTT
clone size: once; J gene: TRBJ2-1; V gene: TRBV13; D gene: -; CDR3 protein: CASSLGGGYNEQFF; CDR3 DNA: TGTGCCAGCAGCTTAGGCGGGGGTTACAATGAGCAGTTCTTC
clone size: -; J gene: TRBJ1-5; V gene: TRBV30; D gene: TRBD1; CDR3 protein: CAWADRGNQPQHF; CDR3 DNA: TGTGCCTGGGCGGACAGGGGGAATCAGCCCCAGCATTTT
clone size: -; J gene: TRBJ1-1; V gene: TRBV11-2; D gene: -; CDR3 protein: CASSVMNTEAFF; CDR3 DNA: TGTGCCAGCAGCGTCATGAACACTGAAGCTTTCTTT
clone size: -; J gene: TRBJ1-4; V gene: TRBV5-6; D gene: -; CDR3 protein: CASSYNEKLFF; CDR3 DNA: TGTGCCAGCAGTTATAATGAAAAACTGTTTTTT
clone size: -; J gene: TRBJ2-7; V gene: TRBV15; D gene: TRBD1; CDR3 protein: CATSKTGASYEQYF; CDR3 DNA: TGTGCCACCAGCAAAACAGGGGCCAGCTACGAGCAGTACTTC
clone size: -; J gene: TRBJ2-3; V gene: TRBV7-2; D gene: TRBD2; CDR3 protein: CASTRTSGRNTDTQYF; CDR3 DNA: TGTGCCAGTACCCGGACTAGCGGGAGGAACACAGATACGCAGTATTTT
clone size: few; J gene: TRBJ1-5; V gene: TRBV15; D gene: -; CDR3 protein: CATSSGGGVGQPQHF; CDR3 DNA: TGTGCCACCAGCAGCGGGGGAGGGGTCGGTCAGCCCCAGCATTTT
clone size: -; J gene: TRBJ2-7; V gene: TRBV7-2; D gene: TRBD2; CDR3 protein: CASSLGAGVTYEQYF; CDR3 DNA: TGTGCCAGCAGCTTGGGTGCGGGAGTAACATACGAGCAGTACTTC
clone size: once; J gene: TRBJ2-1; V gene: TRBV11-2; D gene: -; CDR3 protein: CASSPAGLPNNEQFF; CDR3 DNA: TGTGCCAGCAGCCCTGCAGGTCTACCCAACAATGAGCAGTTCTTC
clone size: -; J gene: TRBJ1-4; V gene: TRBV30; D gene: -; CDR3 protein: CAWSDEKLFF; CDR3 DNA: TGTGCCTGGTCCGATGAAAAACTGTTTTTT
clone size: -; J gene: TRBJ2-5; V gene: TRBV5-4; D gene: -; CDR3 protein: CASSGGIGVGETQYF; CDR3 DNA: TGTGCCAGCAGCGGGGGGATAGGGGTTGGAGAGACCCAGTACTTC
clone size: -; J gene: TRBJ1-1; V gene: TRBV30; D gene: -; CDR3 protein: CAWSRKTALNMNTEAFF; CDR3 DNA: TGTGCCTGGAGTCGAAAGACAGCCCTTAACATGAACACTGAAGCTTTCTTT
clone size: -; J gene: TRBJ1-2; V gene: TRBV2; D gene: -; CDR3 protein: CASSEGRGALGGYTF; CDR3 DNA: TGTGCCAGCAGTGAAGGTCGGGGGGCGTTGGGAGGCTACACCTTC
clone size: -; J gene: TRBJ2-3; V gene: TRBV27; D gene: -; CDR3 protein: CASSSGLDTQYF; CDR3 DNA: TGTGCCAGCAGTTCAGGCCTAGATACGCAGTATTTT
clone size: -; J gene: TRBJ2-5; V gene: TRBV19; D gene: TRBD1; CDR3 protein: CASSSDRGETQYF; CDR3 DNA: TGTGCCAGTAGCTCGGACAGGGGGGAGACCCAGTACTTC